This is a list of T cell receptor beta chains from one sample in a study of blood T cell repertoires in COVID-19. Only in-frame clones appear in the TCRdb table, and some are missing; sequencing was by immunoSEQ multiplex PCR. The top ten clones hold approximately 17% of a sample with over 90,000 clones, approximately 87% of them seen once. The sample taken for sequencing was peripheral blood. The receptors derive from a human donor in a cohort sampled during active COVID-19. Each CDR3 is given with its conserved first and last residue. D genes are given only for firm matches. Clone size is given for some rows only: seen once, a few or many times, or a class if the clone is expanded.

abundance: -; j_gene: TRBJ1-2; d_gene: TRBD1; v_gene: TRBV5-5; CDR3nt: TGTGCCAGCAGCATCTCCGGGACAGGGAACTATGGCTACACCTTC; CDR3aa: CASSISGTGNYGYTF
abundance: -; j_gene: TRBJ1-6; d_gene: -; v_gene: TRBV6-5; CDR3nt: TGTGCCAGCAGTTGGACTTCAAGTGGACCCCTCCACTTT; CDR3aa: CASSWTSSGPLHF
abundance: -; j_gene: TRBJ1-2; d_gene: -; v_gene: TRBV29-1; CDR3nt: TGCAGCGTCCACGGGGGGAGGGATGGCTACACCTTC; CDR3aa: CSVHGGRDGYTF
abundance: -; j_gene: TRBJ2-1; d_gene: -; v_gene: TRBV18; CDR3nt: TGTGCCAGCTCACCCCAGGAGGGGGCGATCTACAATGAGCAGTTCTTC; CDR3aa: CASSPQEGAIYNEQFF
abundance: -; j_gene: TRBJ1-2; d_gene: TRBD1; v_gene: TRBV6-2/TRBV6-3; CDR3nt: TGTGCCAGCAGTCCGACAGGGGGTCTTTCCGGCTACACCTTC; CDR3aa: CASSPTGGLSGYTF
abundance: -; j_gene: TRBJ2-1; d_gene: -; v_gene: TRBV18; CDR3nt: TGTGCCAGCTCACCACCAGACTCGATTTACAATGAGCAGTTCTTC; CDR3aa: CASSPPDSIYNEQFF
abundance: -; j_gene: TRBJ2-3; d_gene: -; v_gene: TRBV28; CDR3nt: TGTGCCAGCGGCCTAGGGGGTTCTACAGATACGCAGTATTTT; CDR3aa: CASGLGGSTDTQYF
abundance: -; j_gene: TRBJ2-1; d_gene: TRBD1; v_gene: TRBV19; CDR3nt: TGTGCCAGTAGTGTCGGACAGGGAAGAAGACACAATGAGCAGTTCTTC; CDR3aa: CASSVGQGRRHNEQFF
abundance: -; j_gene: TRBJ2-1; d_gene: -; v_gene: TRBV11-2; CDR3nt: TGTGCCAGCAGCTTAGTGGCAGGGGCGCGAAATGAGCAGTTCTTC; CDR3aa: CASSLVAGARNEQFF
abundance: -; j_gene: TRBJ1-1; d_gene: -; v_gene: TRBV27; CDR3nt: TGTGCCAGCAGTACAGACAGATCGACTGAAGCTTTCTTT; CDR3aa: CASSTDRSTEAFF
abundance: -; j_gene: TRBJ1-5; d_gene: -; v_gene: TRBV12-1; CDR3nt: TGTGCCAGCAGCGCCCTTGGTGGGACAGATAGCAATCAGCCCCAGCATTTT; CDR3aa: CASSALGGTDSNQPQHF
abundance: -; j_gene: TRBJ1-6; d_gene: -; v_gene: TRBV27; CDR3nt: TGTGCCAGCACAGCGGCGTTCGGACAGAGCTCCTATAATTCACCCCTCCACTTT; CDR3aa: CASTAAFGQSSYNSPLHF
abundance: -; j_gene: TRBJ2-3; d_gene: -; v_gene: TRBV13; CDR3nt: TGTGCCAGCAGCGCCTCTTTGGGGCACGAAACAGATACGCAGTATTTT; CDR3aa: CASSASLGHETDTQYF
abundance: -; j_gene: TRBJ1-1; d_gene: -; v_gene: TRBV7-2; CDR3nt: TGTGCCAGCAGCTTGGGGACATGGTCCCTGAACACTGAAGCTTTCTTT; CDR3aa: CASSLGTWSLNTEAFF
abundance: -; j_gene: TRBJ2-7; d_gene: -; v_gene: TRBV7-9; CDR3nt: TGTGCCAGCAGCCTATACTACGAGCAGTACTTC; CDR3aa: CASSLYYEQYF
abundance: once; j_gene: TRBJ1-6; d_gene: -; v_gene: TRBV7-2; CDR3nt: TGTGCCAGCAGCTTAGCGATGCGGAATTCACCCCTCCACTTT; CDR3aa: CASSLAMRNSPLHF
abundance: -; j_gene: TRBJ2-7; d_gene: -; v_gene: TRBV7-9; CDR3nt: TGTGCCAGCAGCGGTCGGGACAAATCCTACGAGCAGTACTTC; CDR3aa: CASSGRDKSYEQYF
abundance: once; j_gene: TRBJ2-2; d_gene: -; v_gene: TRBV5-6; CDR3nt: TGTGCCAGCTCCTCCACCGGGGAGCTGTTTTTT; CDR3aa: CASSSTGELFF
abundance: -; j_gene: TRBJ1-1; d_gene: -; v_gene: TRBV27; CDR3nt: TGTGCCAGCAGTCAACTAATCGGGGCTGAAGCTTTCTTT; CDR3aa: CASSQLIGAEAFF
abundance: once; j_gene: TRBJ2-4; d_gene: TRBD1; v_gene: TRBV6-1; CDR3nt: TGTGCCAGCAGTGAGGCAAGGACAGGGGCCAAAAACATTCAGTACTTC; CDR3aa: CASSEARTGAKNIQYF
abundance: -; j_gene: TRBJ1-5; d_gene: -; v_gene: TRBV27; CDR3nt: TGTGCCAGCAGTTTACGTTACAGCTCTTTCCAGCCCCAGCATTTT; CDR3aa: CASSLRYSSFQPQHF
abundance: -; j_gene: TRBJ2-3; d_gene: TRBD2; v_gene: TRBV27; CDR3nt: TGTGCCAGCAAGCCCGCTAGCGGGATCACAGATACGCAGTATTTT; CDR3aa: CASKPASGITDTQYF
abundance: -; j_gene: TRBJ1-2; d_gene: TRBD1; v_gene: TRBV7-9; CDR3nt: TGTGCCAGCAGCTTATTATGGGCAGGGGGCGGCCCTAACTATGGCTACACCTTC; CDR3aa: CASSLLWAGGGPNYGYTF
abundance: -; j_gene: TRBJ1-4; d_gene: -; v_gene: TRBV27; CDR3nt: TGTGCCAGCAGTTTATTCGGAGGTGAAAAACTGTTTTTT; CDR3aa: CASSLFGGEKLFF
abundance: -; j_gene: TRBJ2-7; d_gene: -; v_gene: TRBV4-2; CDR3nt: TGTGCCAGCAGCCAAGGGCAGGGTGGCCCAAGGGAGCAGTACTTC; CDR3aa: CASSQGQGGPREQYF
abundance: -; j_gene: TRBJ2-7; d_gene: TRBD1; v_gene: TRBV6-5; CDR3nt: TGTGCCAGCAGTACGACAGGGGCTGGGTCCTACGAGCAGTACTTC; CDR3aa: CASSTTGAGSYEQYF
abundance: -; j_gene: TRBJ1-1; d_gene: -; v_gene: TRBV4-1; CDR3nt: TGCGCCAGCAGCCAAGTTCACAGCAGGAACACTGAAGCTTTCTTT; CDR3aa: CASSQVHSRNTEAFF
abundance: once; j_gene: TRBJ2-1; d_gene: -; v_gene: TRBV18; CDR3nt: TGTGCCAGCTCAGCCTCCTATGAGGACTCCTACAATGAGCAGTTCTTC; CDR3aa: CASSASYEDSYNEQFF
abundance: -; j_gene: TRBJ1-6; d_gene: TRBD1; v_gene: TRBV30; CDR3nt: TGTGCCTGGGTTCCAGGGACAGGTTTAAGCTCCTATAATTCACCCCTCCACTTT; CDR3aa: CAWVPGTGLSSYNSPLHF
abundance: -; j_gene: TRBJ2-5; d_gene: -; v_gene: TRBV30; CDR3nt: TGTGCCTGGGGTCGCGGGCTAGAAGAGACCCAGTACTTC; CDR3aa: CAWGRGLEETQYF
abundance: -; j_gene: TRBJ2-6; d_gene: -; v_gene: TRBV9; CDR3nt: TGTGCCAGCAGCGCGGAAGGTCGGGGAATCTCTGGGGCCAACGTCCTGACTTTC; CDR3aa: CASSAEGRGISGANVLTF
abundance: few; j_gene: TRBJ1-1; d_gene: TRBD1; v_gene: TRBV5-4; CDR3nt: TGTGCCAGCAGGAGAGGACAGGGGGTGTCGGACACTGAAGCTTTCTTT; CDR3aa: CASRRGQGVSDTEAFF
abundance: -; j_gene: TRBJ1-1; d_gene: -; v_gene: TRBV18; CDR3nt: TGTGCCAGCTCACCACCGGCAGTGAACACTGAAGCTTTCTTT; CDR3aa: CASSPPAVNTEAFF
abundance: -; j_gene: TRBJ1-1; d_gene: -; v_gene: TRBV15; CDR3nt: TGTGCCACCAGCAGAGGGGATCGGGGTATGAACACTGAAGCTTTCTTT; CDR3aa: CATSRGDRGMNTEAFF
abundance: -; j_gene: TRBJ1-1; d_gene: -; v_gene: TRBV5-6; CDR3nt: TGTGCCAGCAGCTTAGGGAGGAACACTGAAGCTTTCTTT; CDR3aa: CASSLGRNTEAFF
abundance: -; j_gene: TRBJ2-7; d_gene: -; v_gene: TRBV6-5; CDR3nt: TGTGCCAGCAGTTACTCGCGGATTCTGAGCTCCTACGAGCAGTACTTC; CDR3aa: CASSYSRILSSYEQYF
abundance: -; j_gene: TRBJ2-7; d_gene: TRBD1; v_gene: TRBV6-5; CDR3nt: TGTGCCAGCAGGAACAGGGGTGGGGCCTACGAGCAGTACTTC; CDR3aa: CASRNRGGAYEQYF